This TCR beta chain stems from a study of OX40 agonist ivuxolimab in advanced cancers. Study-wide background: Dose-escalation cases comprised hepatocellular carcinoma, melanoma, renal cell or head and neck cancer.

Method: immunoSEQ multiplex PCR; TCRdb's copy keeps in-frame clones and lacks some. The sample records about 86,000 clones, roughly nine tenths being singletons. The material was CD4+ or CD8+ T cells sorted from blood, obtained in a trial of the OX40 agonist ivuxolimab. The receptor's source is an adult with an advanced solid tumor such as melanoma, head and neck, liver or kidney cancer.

CDR3 coding DNA: TGTGCCAGCAGTTACTCAGGGGGCTACGGGAACACTGAAGCTTTCTTT. It codes for CASSYSGGYGNTEAFF. J is TRBJ1-1 and V is TRBV28; 8 nucleotides align to TRBD1. This CDR3 has 16 amino acids. Germline V gene data show CDR1 as MDHEN and CDR2 as SYDVKM. With 4 bases clipped from V and 1 base from J, the junction kept 8 bases outside the gene matches. Full variable domain (remainder filled in from reference TRBV28 and TRBJ1-1): DVKVTQSSRYLVKRTGEKVFLECVQDMDHENMFWYRQDPGLGLRLIYFSYDVKMKEKGDIPEGYSVSREKKERFSLILESASTNQTSMYLCASSYSGGYGNTEAFFGQGTRLTVV.